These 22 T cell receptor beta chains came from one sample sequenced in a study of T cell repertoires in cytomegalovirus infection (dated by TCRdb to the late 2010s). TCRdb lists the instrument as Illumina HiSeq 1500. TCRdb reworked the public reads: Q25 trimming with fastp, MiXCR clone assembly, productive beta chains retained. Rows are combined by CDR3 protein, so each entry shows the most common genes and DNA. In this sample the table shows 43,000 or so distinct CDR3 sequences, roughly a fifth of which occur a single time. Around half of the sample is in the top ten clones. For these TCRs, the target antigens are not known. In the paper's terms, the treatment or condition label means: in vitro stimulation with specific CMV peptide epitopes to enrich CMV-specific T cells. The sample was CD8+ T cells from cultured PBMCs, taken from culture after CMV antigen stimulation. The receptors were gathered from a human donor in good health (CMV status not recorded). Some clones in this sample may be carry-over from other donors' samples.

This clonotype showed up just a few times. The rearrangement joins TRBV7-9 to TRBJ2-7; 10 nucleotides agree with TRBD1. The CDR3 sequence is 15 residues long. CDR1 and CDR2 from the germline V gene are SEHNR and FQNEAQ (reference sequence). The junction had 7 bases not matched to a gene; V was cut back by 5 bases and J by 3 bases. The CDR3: CASSPPGTGVYEQYF. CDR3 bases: TGTGCCAGCAGCCCGCCCGGGACAGGGGTCTACGAGCAGTACTTC.

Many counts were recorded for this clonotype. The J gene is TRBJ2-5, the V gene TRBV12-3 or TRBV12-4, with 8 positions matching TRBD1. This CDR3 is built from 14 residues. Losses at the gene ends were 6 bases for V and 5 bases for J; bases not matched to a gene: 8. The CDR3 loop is CASSRGQGWETQYF. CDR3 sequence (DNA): TGTGCCAGCAGCCGAGGACAGGGTTGGGAGACCCAGTACTTC.

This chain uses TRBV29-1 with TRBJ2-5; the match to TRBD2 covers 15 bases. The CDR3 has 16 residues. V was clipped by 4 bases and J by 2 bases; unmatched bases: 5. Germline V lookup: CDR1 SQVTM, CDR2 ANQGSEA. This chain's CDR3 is CSVAGLAGGGQETQYF. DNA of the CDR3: TGCAGCGTTGCGGGACTAGCGGGAGGAGGGCAAGAGACCCAGTACTTC.

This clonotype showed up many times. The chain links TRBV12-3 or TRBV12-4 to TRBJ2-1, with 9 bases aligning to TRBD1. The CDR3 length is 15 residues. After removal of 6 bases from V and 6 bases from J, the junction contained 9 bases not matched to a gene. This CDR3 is CASSRSGQGLNEQFF. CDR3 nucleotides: TGTGCCAGCAGCCGTTCAGGACAGGGGCTCAATGAGCAGTTCTTC.

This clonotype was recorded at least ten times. For the CDR3, the DNA is TGTGCCAGCAGCTTAGAGCCCTGGGCCTCTGGAAACACCATATATTTT. Translation gives CASSLEPWASGNTIYF. The chain combines TRBV13 with TRBJ1-3; D gene uncertain. The CDR3 length is 16 residues. Trimming took 1 base from V and 0 from J, leaving 10 bases between them. Germline loops: CDR1 PRHDT, CDR2 FYEKMQ (reference sequence).

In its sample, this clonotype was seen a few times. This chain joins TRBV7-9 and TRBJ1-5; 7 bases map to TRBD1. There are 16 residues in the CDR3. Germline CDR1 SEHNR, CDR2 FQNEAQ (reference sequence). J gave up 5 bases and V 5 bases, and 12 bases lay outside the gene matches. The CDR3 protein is CASSPGQGGPHQPQHF. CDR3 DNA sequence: TGTGCCAGCAGCCCAGGGCAGGGGGGCCCCCATCAGCCCCAGCATTTT.

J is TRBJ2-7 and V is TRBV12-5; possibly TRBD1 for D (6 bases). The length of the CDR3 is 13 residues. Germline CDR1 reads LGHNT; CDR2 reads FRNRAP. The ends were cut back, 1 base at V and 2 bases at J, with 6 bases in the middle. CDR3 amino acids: CASGLDRAYEQYF. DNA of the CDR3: TGTGCTAGTGGTTTGGACAGGGCCTACGAGCAGTACTTC.

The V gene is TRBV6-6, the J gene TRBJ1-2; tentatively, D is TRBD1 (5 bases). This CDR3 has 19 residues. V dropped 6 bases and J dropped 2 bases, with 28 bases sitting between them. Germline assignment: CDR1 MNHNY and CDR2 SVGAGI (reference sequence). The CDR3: CASSRTQPHPTATNYGYTF. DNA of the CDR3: TGTGCCAGCAGCCGCACCCAGCCGCATCCGACAGCGACCAACTATGGCTACACCTTC.

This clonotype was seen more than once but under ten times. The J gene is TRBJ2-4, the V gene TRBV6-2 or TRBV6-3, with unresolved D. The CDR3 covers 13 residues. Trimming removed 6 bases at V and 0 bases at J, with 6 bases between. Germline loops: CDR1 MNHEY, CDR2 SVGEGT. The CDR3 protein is CASSSEAKNIQYF. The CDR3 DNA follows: TGTGCCAGCAGCTCAGAAGCCAAAAACATTCAGTACTTC.

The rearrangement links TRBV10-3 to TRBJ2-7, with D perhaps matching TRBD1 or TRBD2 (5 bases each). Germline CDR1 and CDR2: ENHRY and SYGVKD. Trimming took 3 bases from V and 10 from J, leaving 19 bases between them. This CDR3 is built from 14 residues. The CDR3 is CAISDIETGRQQYF. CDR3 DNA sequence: TGTGCCATCAGTGATATCGAAACGGGACGTCAACAGTACTTC.

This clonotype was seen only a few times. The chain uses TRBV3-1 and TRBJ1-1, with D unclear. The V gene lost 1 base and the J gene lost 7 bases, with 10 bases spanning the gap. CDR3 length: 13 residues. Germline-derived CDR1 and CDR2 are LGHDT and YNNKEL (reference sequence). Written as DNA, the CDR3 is TGTGCCAGCAGCCAAGTAGGACTTCTTGAAGCTTTCTTT. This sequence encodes CASSQVGLLEAFF.

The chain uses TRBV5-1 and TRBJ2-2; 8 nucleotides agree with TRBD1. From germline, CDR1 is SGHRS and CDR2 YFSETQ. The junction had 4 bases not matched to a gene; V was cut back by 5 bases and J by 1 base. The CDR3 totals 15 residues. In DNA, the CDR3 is TGCGCCAGCAGGCCGGGACAGGAGAACACCGGGGAGCTGTTTTTT. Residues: CASRPGQENTGELFF.

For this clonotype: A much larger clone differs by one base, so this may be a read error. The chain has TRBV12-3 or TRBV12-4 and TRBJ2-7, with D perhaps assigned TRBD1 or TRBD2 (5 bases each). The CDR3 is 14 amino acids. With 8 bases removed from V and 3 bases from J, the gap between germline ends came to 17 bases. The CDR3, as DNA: TGTGCCAGCGGCCGAGGGAGACAGTACTACGAGCAGTACTTC. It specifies CASGRGRQYYEQYF.

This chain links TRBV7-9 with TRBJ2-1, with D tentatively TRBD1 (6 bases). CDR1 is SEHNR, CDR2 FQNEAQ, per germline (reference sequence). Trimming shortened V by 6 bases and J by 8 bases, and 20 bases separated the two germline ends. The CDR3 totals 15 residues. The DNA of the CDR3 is TGTGCCAGCAGATCCCCCGTTTACAGGGTACATGAGCAGTTCTTC. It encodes CASRSPVYRVHEQFF.

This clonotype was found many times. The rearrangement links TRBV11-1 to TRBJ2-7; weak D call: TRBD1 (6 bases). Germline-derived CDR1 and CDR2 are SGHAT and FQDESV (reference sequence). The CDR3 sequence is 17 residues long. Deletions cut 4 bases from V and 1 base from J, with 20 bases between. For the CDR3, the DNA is TGTGCCAGCAGCTCCCCCCGGAACAGGGAGTGGTCCTACGAGCAGTACTTC. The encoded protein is CASSSPRNREWSYEQYF.

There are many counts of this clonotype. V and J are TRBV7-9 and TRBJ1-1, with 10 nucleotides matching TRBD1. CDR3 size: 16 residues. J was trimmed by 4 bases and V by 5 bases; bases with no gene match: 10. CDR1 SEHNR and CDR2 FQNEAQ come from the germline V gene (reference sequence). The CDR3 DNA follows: TGTGCCAGCAGCGTCCATGACAGGGGGCTGGGCACTGAAGCTTTCTTT. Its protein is CASSVHDRGLGTEAFF.

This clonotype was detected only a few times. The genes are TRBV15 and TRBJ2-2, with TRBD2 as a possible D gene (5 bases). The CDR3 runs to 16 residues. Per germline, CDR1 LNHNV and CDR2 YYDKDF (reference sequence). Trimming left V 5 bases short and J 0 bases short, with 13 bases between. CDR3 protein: CATSPSPGANTGELFF. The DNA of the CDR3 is TGTGCCACCAGCCCTAGCCCCGGGGCGAACACCGGGGAGCTGTTTTTT.

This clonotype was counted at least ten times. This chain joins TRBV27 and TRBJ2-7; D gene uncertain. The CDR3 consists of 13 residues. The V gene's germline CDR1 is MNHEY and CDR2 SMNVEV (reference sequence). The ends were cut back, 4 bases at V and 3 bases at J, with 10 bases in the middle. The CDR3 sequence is CASSWGTHYEQYF. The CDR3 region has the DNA TGTGCCAGCAGTTGGGGTACCCACTACGAGCAGTACTTC.

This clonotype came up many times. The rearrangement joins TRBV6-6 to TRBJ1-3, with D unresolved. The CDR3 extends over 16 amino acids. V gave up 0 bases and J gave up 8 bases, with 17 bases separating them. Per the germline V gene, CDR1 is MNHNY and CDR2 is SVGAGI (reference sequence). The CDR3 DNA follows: TGTGCCAGCAGTTACTCCCCCCGGGCGGAAGGCGACACCATATATTTT. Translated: CASSYSPRAEGDTIYF.

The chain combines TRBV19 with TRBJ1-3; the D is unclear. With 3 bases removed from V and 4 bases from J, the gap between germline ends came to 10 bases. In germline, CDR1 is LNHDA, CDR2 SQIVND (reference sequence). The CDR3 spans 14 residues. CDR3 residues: CASSIVPGGNTIYF. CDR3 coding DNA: TGTGCCAGTAGTATTGTCCCTGGAGGAAACACCATATATTTT.

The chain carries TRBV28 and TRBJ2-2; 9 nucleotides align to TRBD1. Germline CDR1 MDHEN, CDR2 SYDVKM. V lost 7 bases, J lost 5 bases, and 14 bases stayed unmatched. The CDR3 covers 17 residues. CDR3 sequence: CASTSKEGTGLTGELFF. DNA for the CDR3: TGTGCCAGCACCAGCAAAGAGGGGACAGGGTTGACCGGGGAGCTGTTTTTT.

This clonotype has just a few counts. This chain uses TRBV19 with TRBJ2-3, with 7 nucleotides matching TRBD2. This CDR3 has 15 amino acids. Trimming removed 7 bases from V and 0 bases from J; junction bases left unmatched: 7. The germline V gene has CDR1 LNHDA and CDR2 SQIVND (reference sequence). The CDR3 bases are TGTGCCAGTAAAACCGGGACTACTAGCACAGATACGCAGTATTTT. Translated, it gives CASKTGTTSTDTQYF.